This T cell receptor (beta chain) appears in the sequencing data of a study of shared clonotypes between healthy human individuals. The V gene's germline CDR1 is ENHRY and CDR2 SYGVKD. The CDR3 totals 15 residues. The ends were cut back, 4 bases at V and 3 bases at J, with 13 bases in the middle. About this clone: Its antigen is not identified.

Assay used: immunoSEQ multiplex PCR; TCRdb lists only in-frame clones, some missing. This sample has around 1.9 million clones; roughly 91% occur once, and the top ten carry under 2%. Terminally differentiated effector memory CD45RA+ cells were left out of the naive CD8 fraction, which was CD45RO-negative and positively selected for CCR7. Study results and caveats: For naive CD4 cells, approximately 4.8% of clonotypes were shared across a handful of donors.

Input material: naive CD8+ T cells from PBMCs. The chain joins TRBV10-3 to TRBJ2-1; D is unresolved. The clonotype originates from a man aged 18 to 29 in good health. Some clones in this sample may be carry-over from other donors' samples. The CDR3 DNA reads TGTGCCATCAGTGGCGGTGGCCACAACTACAATGAGCAGTTCTTC. This translates into CAISGGGHNYNEQFF.